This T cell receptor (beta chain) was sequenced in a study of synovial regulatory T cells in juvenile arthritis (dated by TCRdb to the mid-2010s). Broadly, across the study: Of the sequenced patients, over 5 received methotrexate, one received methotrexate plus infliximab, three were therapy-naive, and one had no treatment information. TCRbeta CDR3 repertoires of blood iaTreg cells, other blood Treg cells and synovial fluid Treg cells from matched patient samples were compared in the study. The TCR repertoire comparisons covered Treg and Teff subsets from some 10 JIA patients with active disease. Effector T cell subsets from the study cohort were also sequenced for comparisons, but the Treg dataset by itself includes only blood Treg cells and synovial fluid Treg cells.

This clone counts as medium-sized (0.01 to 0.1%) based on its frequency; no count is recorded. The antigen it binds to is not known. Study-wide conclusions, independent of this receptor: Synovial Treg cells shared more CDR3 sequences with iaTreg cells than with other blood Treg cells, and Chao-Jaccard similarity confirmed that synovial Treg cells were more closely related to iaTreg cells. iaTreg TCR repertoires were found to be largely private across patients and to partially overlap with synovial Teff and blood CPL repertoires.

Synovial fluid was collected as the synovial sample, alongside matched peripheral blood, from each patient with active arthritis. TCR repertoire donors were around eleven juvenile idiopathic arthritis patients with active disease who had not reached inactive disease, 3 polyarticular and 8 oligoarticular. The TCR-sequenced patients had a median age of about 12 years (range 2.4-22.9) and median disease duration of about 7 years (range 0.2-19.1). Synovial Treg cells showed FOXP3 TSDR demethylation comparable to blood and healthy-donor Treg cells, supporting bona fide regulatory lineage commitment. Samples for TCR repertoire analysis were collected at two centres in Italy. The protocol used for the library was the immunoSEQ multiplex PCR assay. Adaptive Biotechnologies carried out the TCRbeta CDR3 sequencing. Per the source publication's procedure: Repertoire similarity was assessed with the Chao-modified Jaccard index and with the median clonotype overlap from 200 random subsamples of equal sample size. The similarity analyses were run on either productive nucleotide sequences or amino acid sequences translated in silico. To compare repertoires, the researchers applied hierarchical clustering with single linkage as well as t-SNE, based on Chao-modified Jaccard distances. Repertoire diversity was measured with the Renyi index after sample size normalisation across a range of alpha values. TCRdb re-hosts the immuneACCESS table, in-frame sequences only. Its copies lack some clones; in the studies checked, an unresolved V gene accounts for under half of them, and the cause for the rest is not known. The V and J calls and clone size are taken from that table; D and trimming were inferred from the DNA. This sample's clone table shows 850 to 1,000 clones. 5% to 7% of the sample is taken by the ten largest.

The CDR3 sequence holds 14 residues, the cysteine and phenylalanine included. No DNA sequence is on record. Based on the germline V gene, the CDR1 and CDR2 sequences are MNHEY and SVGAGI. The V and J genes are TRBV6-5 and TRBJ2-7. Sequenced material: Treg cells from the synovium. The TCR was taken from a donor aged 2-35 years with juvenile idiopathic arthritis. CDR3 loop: CASSYSKTAYEQYF.